This T cell receptor beta chain was sequenced during a study of shared clonotypes between healthy human individuals. A remark on this clone: Its antigen remains unknown.

Overall study results and limits: A handful of donors shared 4.5% to 6.5% of their naive CD4 clonotypes.

The CDR3 sequence is 12 residues long. Germline V gene lookup returns CDR1 SGHDT and CDR2 YYEEEE. Trimming took off 3 bases at V and 7 bases at J, with 10 bases between the two ends. Assay: immunoSEQ multiplex PCR; the TCRdb copy retains only in-frame clones and omits some. The data hold about 1.1 million clones, with about four fifths observed a single time. Sequenced: memory CD4+ T cells from PBMCs. The subset denotes: CD45RA-negative fraction. The sequence derives from a man between 18 and 35 years old in good health. Some clones in this sample may be carry-over from other donors' samples. This chain connects TRBV5-6 to TRBJ1-2, with a tentative D call TRBD1 (6 bases). DNA of the CDR3: TGTGCCAGCAGCTCCCGGACAGCTGGCTACACCTTC. This translates into CASSSRTAGYTF. The variable domain in full, completed from reference TRBV5-6 and TRBJ1-2, reads DAGVTQSPTHLIKTRGQQVTLRCSPKSGHDTVSWYQQALGQGPQFIFQYYEEEERQRGNFPDRFSGHQFPNYSSELNVNALLLGDSALYLCASSSRTAGYTFGSGTRLTVV.